This TCR beta chain stems from a study of blood T cell repertoires in COVID-19. About the research overall: Samples representing acute and convalescent COVID-19 were sourced from the United States, Italy and Spain.

In the original processing: Reference gene primer amplification gave nucleated cell count estimates. Repertoires were generated with immunoSEQ multiplex PCR, while TCRdb's copy carries only in-frame clones and drops some. For V, J and clone size, that table is used; D and trimming come from the DNA. The data hold some 120,000 clones, with about 85% observed a single time. In germline, CDR1 is SSHAT, CDR2 FNYEAQ (reference sequence). V was pared by 5 bases and J by 9 bases, with 21 bases between. There are 15 residues in the CDR3. The sequenced sample consisted of peripheral blood. The source of this sequence is an elderly man with active or convalescent COVID-19. V usage is TRBV7-7 and J usage is TRBJ2-3; possibly TRBD1 for D (6 bases). In DNA, the CDR3 is TGTGCCAGCAGCCTCGATGTTGGGGGCTCGGGCACGCAGTATTTT. It encodes CASSLDVGGSGTQYF. Full variable domain (remainder filled in from reference TRBV7-7 and TRBJ2-3): GAGVSQSPRYKVTKRGQDVTLRCDPISSHATLYWYQQALGQGPEFLTYFNYEAQPDKSGLPSDRFSAERPEGSISTLTIQRTEQRDSAMYRCASSLDVGGSGTQYFGPGTRLTVL.